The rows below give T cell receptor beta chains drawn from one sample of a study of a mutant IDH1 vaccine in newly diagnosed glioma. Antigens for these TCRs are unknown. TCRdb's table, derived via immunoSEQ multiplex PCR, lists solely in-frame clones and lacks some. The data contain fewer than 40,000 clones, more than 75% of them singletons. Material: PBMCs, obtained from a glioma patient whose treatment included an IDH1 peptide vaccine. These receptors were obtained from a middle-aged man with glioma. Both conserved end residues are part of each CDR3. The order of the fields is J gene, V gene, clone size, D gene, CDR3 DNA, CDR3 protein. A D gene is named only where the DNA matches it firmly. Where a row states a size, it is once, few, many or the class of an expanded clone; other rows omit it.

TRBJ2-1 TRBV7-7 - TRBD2 TGTGCCAGCAGCTCACGCCTAGCGGGCTACAATGAGCAGTTCTTC CASSSRLAGYNEQFF
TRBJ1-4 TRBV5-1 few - TGCGCCAGCAGCTTGGACTCAACTAATGAAAAACTGTTTTTT CASSLDSTNEKLFF
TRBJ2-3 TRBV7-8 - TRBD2 TGTGCCAGCAGCGGACTAGCGGGGGGAGCAGATACGCAGTATTTT CASSGLAGGADTQYF
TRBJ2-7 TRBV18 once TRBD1 TGTGCCAGCTCAGTCGAAACAGGGGGCGGGCGGTACGAGCAGTACTTC CASSVETGGGRYEQYF
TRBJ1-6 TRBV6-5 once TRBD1 TGTGCCAGCAGTCCACCGGGACAGGGAGATTCACCCCTCCACTTT CASSPPGQGDSPLHF
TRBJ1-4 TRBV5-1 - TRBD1 TGCGCCAGCAGCGCCGGACAGGGGAATGAAAAACTGTTTTTT CASSAGQGNEKLFF
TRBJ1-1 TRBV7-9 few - TGTGCCAGCACTCCCTCGGGGGGGGCCCCTGAAGCTTTCTTT CASTPSGGAPEAFF
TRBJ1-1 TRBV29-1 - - TGCAGCGTGAGGGGCAGGGCGAACACTGAAGCTTTCTTT CSVRGRANTEAFF
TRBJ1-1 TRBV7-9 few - TGTGCCAGCAGCTTATGGCAGGGGTACACTGAAGCTTTCTTT CASSLWQGYTEAFF
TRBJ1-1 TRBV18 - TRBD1 TGTGCCAGCTCACCACCTGCAGGGGGTGTTGAAGCTTTCTTT CASSPPAGGVEAFF
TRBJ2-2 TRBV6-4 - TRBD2 TGTGCCAGCAGTGAACTAGCGGGGGTTCCCGGGGAGCTGTTTTTT CASSELAGVPGELFF
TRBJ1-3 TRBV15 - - TGTGCCACCAGCAGAGGTGGGGGGCTAGGAAACACCATATATTTT CATSRGGGLGNTIYF
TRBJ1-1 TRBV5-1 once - TGCGCCAGCAGCTTGGCCCGAGGTGAGAACACTGAAGCTTTCTTT CASSLARGENTEAFF
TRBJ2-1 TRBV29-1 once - TGCAGCGCTGGGCTCTACAATGAGCAGTTCTTC CSAGLYNEQFF
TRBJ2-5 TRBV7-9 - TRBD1 TGTGCCAGCAGCTTATATGGGGCAGGGGGAGAGACCCAGTACTTC CASSLYGAGGETQYF
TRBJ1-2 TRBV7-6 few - TGTGCCAGCAGCCCACTCGGTGGGGGGCCAGGGGGCTACACCTTC CASSPLGGGPGGYTF
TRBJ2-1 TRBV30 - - TGTGCCTGCGCGACAGGGGCGGGGGGGCCTTATGAGCAGTTCTTC CACATGAGGPYEQFF
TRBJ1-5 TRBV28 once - TGTGCCAGCAGTTTACAAGGGTCTGCATGGCCCCAGCATTTT CASSLQGSAWPQHF
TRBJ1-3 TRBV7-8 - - TGTGCCAGCAGCTTTTCCCGGAACACCATATATTTT CASSFSRNTIYF
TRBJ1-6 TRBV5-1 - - TGCGCCAGCAGCCCAATAGAGGGGAGGAATTCACCCCTCCACTTT CASSPIEGRNSPLHF
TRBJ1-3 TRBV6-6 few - TGTGCCAGCAGTCCGCCGGGACCGCTCTCTGGAAACACCATATATTTT CASSPPGPLSGNTIYF
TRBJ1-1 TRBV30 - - TGTGCCTGGGGGAAGCTCCGACTTACTGAAGCTTTCTTT CAWGKLRLTEAFF
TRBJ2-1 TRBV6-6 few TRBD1 TGTGCCAGCAGTTCCGCCGGGACAGGAAACAATGAGCAGTTCTTC CASSSAGTGNNEQFF
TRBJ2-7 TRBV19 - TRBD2 TGTGCCAGTAGTAGCGGGGGGACTCGGGAGCAGTACTTC CASSSGGTREQYF
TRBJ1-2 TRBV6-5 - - TGTGCCAGCAGGTCCTCCGGGGTCAGCCGGGGCTACACCTTC CASRSSGVSRGYTF
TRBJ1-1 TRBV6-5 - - TGTGCCAGCAGTTACTGGTCGAACACTGAAGCTTTCTTT CASSYWSNTEAFF
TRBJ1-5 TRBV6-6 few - TGTGCCAGCAGCTCAGCAAGCAATCAGCCCCAGCATTTT CASSSASNQPQHF
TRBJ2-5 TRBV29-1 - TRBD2 TGCAGCGTTGAAGACGGGGGGACCCAAGAGACCCAGTACTTC CSVEDGGTQETQYF
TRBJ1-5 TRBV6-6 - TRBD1 TGTGCCAGCAGTTACCTGACAGGGAATCAGCCCCAGCATTTT CASSYLTGNQPQHF
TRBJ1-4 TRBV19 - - TGTGCCAGTAGTGCCGGACTAGGGGGAAAACTGTTTTTT CASSAGLGGKLFF
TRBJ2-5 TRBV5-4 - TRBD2 TGTGCCAGCAGCTTGGCCCCGGGGGGCGGGGGGGCGAAGACCCAGTACTTC CASSLAPGGGGAKTQYF
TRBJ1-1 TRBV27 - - TGTGCCAGCAGTGTAGCCGGGCCCCCATCGAAAGCTTTCTTT CASSVAGPPSKAFF
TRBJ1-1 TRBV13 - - TGTGCCAGCAGCTTAGGCCTAGGAGGGGACACTGAAGCTTTCTTT CASSLGLGGDTEAFF
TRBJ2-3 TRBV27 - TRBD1 TGTGCCAGCAGTCCTCGGACAGGTATCTCAGATACGCAGTATTTT CASSPRTGISDTQYF
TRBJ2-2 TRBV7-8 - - TGTGCCAGCGGGGGCCATGGGCTAGCGAAAAACACCGGGGAGCTGTTTTTT CASGGHGLAKNTGELFF
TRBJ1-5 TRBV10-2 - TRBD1 TGCGCCAGCAGCCTGGGACAGGGCAATCAGCCCCAGCATTTT CASSLGQGNQPQHF
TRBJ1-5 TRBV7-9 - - TGTGCCAGCAGCCGAGACACTAGCAATCAGCCCCAGCATTTT CASSRDTSNQPQHF
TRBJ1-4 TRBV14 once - TGTGCCAGCAGCCTCCTACTTGATCCAACTAATGAAAAACTGTTTTTT CASSLLLDPTNEKLFF
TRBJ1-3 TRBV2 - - TGTGCCAGCAGTGAAGAGTTCGCTGGAAACACCATATATTTT CASSEEFAGNTIYF
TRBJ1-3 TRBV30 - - TGTGCCTGGAGTCTTACAGGGCCTGGAAACACCATATATTTT CAWSLTGPGNTIYF
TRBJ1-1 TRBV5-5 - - TGTGCCAGCAGCCTCAGGGGCGATCTGAACACTGAAGCTTTCTTT CASSLRGDLNTEAFF
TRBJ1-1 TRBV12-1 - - TGTGCCAGCAGCTTGGGACAGGGTAAAGCTTTCTTT CASSLGQGKAFF
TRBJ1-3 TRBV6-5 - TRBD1 TGTGCCAGTTCCCCAGGGGGGCACTCTGGAAACACCATATATTTT CASSPGGHSGNTIYF
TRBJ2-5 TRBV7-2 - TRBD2 TGTGCCAGCAGCCCCCGGGGAGGGCTTGGAGAGACCCAGTACTTC CASSPRGGLGETQYF
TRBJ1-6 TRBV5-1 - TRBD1 TGCGCCAGCAGCCTAAGACTCCGGGACAGTGCTTCACCCCTCCACTTT CASSLRLRDSASPLHF
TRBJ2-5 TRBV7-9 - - TGTGCCAGCAGCCCTATGAACTTACAAGAGACCCAGTACTTC CASSPMNLQETQYF
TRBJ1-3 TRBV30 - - TGTGCCTACCAGACCATTCCAGACTCTGGAAACACCATATATTTT CAYQTIPDSGNTIYF
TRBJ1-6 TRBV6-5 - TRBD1 TGTGCCAGCAGTTATGGGGTCGACGACAGGGGTTCACCCCTCCACTTT CASSYGVDDRGSPLHF
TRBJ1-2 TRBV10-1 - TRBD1 TGCGCCAGCAGCACCGGGACAGGGGGGATTACCTTC CASSTGTGGITF
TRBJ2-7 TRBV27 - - TGTGCCAGCAGTTTATCGGAGCTATGGGACGAGCAGTACTTC CASSLSELWDEQYF
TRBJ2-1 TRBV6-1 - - TGTGCCAGCAGAGACGGAACGAGCTCCTACAATGAGCAGTTCTTC CASRDGTSSYNEQFF
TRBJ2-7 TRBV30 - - TGTGCCTGGAGTGCCTCAAAAGGAGGGGAGCAGTACTTC CAWSASKGGEQYF
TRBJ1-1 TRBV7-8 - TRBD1 TGTGCCAGCAGCCCCCGGACAGGTGAAGCTTTCTTT CASSPRTGEAFF
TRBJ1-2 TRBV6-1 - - TGTGCCAGCAGTGAGGGGGTGGGTAACTATGGCTACACCTTC CASSEGVGNYGYTF
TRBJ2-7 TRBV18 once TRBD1 TGTGCCAGCTCACAACTCGACAGGGGCGTGGGCGAGCAGTACTTC CASSQLDRGVGEQYF
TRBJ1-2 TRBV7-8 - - TGTGCCAGCAGCCCCGAAGGGGGAGTCGGCTACACCTTC CASSPEGGVGYTF
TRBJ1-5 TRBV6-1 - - TGTGCCAGCAGTGAAATCAGCAGCCTCAATCAGCCCCAGCATTTT CASSEISSLNQPQHF
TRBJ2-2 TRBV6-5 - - TGTGCCAGCAGTTACACAGGACAAAACGGGGAGCTGTTTTTT CASSYTGQNGELFF
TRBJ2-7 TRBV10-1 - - TGCGCCAGCAGTTTGGACAGTGCTAGGGACGAGCAGTACTTC CASSLDSARDEQYF
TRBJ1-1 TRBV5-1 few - TGCGCCAGCAGTCCCGCAGAGAACACTGAAGCTTTCTTT CASSPAENTEAFF